This TCR beta chain was recorded in a study of cytomegalovirus exposure and HLA in healthy donors. PCR primers comprised 60 Vbeta and 13 Jbeta primers. The protocol was immunoSEQ multiplex PCR, while the TCRdb copy is restricted to in-frame clones and leaves out a portion. The sample carries 100,000 to 150,000 clones, about 78% recorded once. This clonotype was sampled from a female donor in good health and CMV-seronegative. The sample was PBMCs.

The CDR3 coding sequence is TGCGCCAGCAGCTTGGTCGAGGGCTCCTATAATTCACCCCTCCACTTT. Protein: CASSLVEGSYNSPLHF. The chain couples TRBV5-1 to TRBJ1-6; D is ambiguous. V lost 0 bases and J lost 0, with 7 bases in between. CDR1 is SGHRS and CDR2 is YFSETQ in the germline V gene. CDR3 length: 16 amino acids. Complete variable domain (other parts from reference TRBV5-1 and TRBJ1-6): KAGVTQTPRYLIKTRGQQVTLSCSPISGHRSVSWYQQTPGQGLQFLFEYFSETQRNKGNFPGRFSGRQFSNSRSEMNVSTLELGDSALYLCASSLVEGSYNSPLHFGNGTRLTVT.